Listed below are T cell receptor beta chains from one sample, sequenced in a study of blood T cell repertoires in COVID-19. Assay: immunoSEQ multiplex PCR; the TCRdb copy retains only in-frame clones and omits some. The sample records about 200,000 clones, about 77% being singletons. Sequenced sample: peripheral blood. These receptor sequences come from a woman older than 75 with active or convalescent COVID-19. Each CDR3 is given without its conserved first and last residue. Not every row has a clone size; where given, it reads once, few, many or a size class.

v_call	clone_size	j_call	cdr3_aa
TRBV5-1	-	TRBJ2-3	ASSLGLADSTDTQY
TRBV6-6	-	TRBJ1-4	ASSGTGSNEKLF
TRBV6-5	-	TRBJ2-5	ASSRGTLQETQY
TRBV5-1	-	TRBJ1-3	ASSFQGTGNTIY
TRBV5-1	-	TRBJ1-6	ASSFWSRDNSPLH
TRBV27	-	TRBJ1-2	ASSPEGGNYGYT
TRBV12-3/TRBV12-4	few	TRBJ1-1	ASSFYRNTEAF
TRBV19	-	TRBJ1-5	ASSIGQHSNQPQH
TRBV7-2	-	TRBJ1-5	ASSLVVGGAGNQPQH
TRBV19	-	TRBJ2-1	ASNDGQGALNEQF
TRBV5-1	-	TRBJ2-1	ASSSEILGGGSNEQF
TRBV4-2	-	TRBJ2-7	ASSPQDRAGGEQY
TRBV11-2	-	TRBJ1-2	ASSLEPGALYGYT